The 30 T cell receptor beta chains below were found in one sample sequenced in a study of cytomegalovirus exposure and HLA in healthy donors. Amplification used 60 Vbeta primers and 13 Jbeta primers. Assay used: immunoSEQ multiplex PCR; TCRdb lists only in-frame clones, some missing. Here the sample spans some 160,000 clones, 80% to 90% being singletons. Sequencing was done on a sample of PBMCs. The receptors were sampled from a man in his fifties in good health and CMV-seropositive.

This sequence joins TRBV5-6 and TRBJ2-5; a weak D match, TRBD1 (7 bases). V gave up 8 bases and J gave up 5 bases, with 13 bases separating them. The CDR3 runs 12 residues. Germline V gene sequence: CDR1 SGHDT, CDR2 YYEEEE. The CDR3, as DNA: TGTGCCAGTCTATCAGGGGGGGAGACCCAGTACTTC. Translated, it gives CASLSGGETQYF.

The rearrangement joins TRBV5-1 to TRBJ2-1, with D possibly being TRBD2 (6 bases). V lost 0 bases and J lost 4, with 11 bases in between. Per germline, CDR1 SGHRS and CDR2 YFSETQ. The CDR3 spans 15 residues. Here the CDR3 reads CASSLGSGLYNEQFF. The CDR3 bases are TGCGCCAGCAGCTTGGGTAGCGGCTTATACAATGAGCAGTTCTTC. The full variable domain, with the rest looked up from reference TRBV5-1 and TRBJ2-1, is KAGVTQTPRYLIKTRGQQVTLSCSPISGHRSVSWYQQTPGQGLQFLFEYFSETQRNKGNFPGRFSGRQFSNSRSEMNVSTLELGDSALYLCASSLGSGLYNEQFFGPGTRLTVL.

The chain links TRBV5-6 to TRBJ2-4; D gene uncertain. Germline lookup yields CDR1 SGHDT and CDR2 YYEEEE. The CDR3 runs to 13 residues. The germline V and J ends were trimmed by 1 base and 1 base, with 3 bases remaining between them. The CDR3 spells CASSLQAKNIQYF. CDR3 DNA: TGTGCCAGCAGCTTGCAGGCCAAAAACATTCAGTACTTC.

This clone occurred a few times. The CDR3 is CASSYSTVGPTEAFF. The CDR3 DNA is TGTGCCAGCAGTTACTCGACAGTAGGGCCCACTGAAGCTTTCTTT. The genes are TRBV6-5 and TRBJ1-1; perhaps TRBD1 as D (5 bases). The CDR3 covers 15 residues. V lost 0 bases and J lost 4, with 12 bases in between. Germline V CDR1 and CDR2: MNHEY, SVGAGI.

This chain joins TRBV9 and TRBJ2-2; 7 nucleotides align to TRBD2. CDR3 length: 14 residues. CDR1 is SGDLS, CDR2 YYNGEE, per germline. V was pared by 6 bases and J by 4 bases, with 6 bases of the junction left unmatched. The CDR3 DNA follows: TGTGCCAGCAAGGGCGGGGAGGGCACCGGGGAGCTGTTTTTT. This sequence encodes CASKGGEGTGELFF.

This chain uses TRBV5-6 with TRBJ2-2; 8 positions agree with TRBD1. The trim removed 5 bases at V and 3 bases at J, leaving 6 bases unmatched. CDR3 length: 15 residues. Germline V gene sequence: CDR1 SGHDT, CDR2 YYEEEE. The CDR3 sequence is CASSLQGVDTGELFF. The CDR3, as DNA: TGTGCCAGCAGTTTACAGGGGGTTGACACCGGGGAGCTGTTTTTT.

V is TRBV4-2 and J is TRBJ1-3; D unresolved. With 0 bases removed from V and 0 bases from J, the gap between germline ends came to 9 bases. Germline V gives CDR1 LGHNA, CDR2 YNFKEQ. This CDR3 contains 16 residues. The CDR3 sequence: CASSQDTGNSGNTIYF. In DNA form, the CDR3 reads TGTGCCAGCAGCCAAGACACGGGGAACTCTGGAAACACCATATATTTT.

The chain combines TRBV11-2 with TRBJ1-2; 7 bases line up with TRBD1. V lost 5 bases to trimming and J lost 7 bases; unmatched junction nucleotides: 10. The CDR3 sequence is 14 residues long. Per germline, CDR1 SGHAT and CDR2 FQNNGV. The DNA for the CDR3 is TGTGCCAGCAGCGCCGGGACAGAAACTTTTGGCTACACCTTC. This codes for CASSAGTETFGYTF.

This chain connects TRBV29-1 to TRBJ2-3, with TRBD1 matching over 7 bases. The CDR3 totals 13 residues. Per the germline V gene, CDR1 is SQVTM and CDR2 is ANQGSEA. V lost 4 bases to trimming and J lost 2 bases; unmatched junction nucleotides: 3. CDR3 residues: CSVGKGATDTQYF. CDR3 nucleotides: TGCAGCGTTGGCAAGGGGGCCACAGATACGCAGTATTTT.

This clone showed up just once. The chain joins TRBV5-6 to TRBJ1-2, with D possibly matching TRBD1 (5 bases). The CDR3 totals 15 residues. Trimming pared 3 bases from V and 4 bases from J, leaving 16 bases between. Germline CDR1 is SGHDT and CDR2 is YYEEEE. The CDR3 sequence: CASSSWAGNLYGYTF. The CDR3 DNA reads as TGTGCCAGCAGCTCTTGGGCAGGGAATCTCTATGGCTACACCTTC.

This clone was recorded only once. This sequence joins TRBV27 and TRBJ2-1, with D possibly matching TRBD1 (6 bases). The V and J ends lost 3 bases and 4 bases respectively, with 10 bases between them. Germline V gives CDR1 MNHEY, CDR2 SMNVEV (reference sequence). This CDR3 spans 14 amino acids. The CDR3 here is CASSFRGLYNEQFF. As DNA, the CDR3 is TGTGCCAGCAGTTTCAGGGGTTTATACAATGAGCAGTTCTTC.

J is TRBJ1-2 and V is TRBV6-6, with D possibly TRBD1 on 6 matching bases. Germline V gives CDR1 MNHNY, CDR2 SVGAGI (reference sequence). Between the trimmed V and J ends, which lost 5 bases and 4 bases, there was a span of 17 bases. The CDR3 runs 15 residues. As DNA, the CDR3 is TGTGCCAGCAGTCCCGATCGGGGGGCGCGCTATGGCTACACCTTC. Translating it yields CASSPDRGARYGYTF.

V is TRBV5-1 and J is TRBJ2-5; D possibly corresponds to TRBD1 (6 bases). The CDR3 contains 14 residues. CDR1 is SGHRS, CDR2 YFSETQ, per germline. V lost 2 bases and J lost 4, with 12 bases in between. CDR3 loop: CASSLAEGGETQYF. The CDR3 DNA reads TGCGCCAGCAGCTTAGCGGAAGGGGGAGAGACCCAGTACTTC.

The J gene is TRBJ2-2, the V gene TRBV30; TRBD2 agrees at 7 bases. CDR1 is GTSNPN, CDR2 SVGIG, per germline (reference sequence). Losses at the gene ends were 2 bases for V and 4 bases for J; bases not matched to a gene: 7. This CDR3 is built from 15 residues. CDR3 in amino acids: CAWSLAGAVTGELFF. DNA for the CDR3: TGTGCCTGGAGTCTGGCGGGAGCCGTCACCGGGGAGCTGTTTTTT.

This sequence joins TRBV4-2 and TRBJ2-1, with 12 nucleotides matching TRBD2. This CDR3 has 20 residues. Germline CDR1 reads LGHNA; CDR2 reads YNFKEQ. V trimming: 4 bases; J trimming: 0 bases; junction bases outside the gene matches: 13. The CDR3 here is CASSRHLTSGSSSSYNEQFF. DNA for the CDR3: TGTGCCAGCAGCCGACACTTGACTAGCGGGAGTTCAAGCTCCTACAATGAGCAGTTCTTC.

The chain is built from TRBV18 and TRBJ2-3; a weak D match, TRBD1 (5 bases). This CDR3 spans 15 amino acids. Looked up from germline, CDR1 is KGHSH and CDR2 is LQKENI. Trimming removed 0 bases at V and 2 bases at J, with 9 bases between. Here the CDR3 reads CASSPPRVLTDTQYF. CDR3 coding DNA: TGTGCCAGCTCACCACCCAGGGTCCTCACAGATACGCAGTATTTT.

This clone appeared a few times. This chain links TRBV23-1 with TRBJ1-5; no clear D gene. TRBV23-1 counts as an open reading frame of uncertain function. The CDR3 consists of 18 residues. V gave up 7 bases and J gave up 0 bases, with 22 bases separating them. The CDR3 loop is CASIEKPRHLSSNQPQHF. The CDR3 nucleotides read TGCGCCAGCATCGAAAAGCCGAGGCACTTGAGTAGCAATCAGCCCCAGCATTTT.

This clone was counted once. This chain joins TRBV7-8 and TRBJ2-3; 10 positions match TRBD2. This CDR3 is built from 16 residues. J gave up 0 bases and V 5 bases, and 5 bases lay outside the gene matches. Germline V gene data show CDR1 as SGHVS and CDR2 as FQNEAQ. CDR3 sequence: CASSPRTSGSTDTQYF. The CDR3, as DNA: TGTGCCAGCAGCCCCAGGACTAGCGGAAGCACAGATACGCAGTATTTT.

This rearrangement joins TRBV5-1 to TRBJ1-1, with D perhaps TRBD1 (5 bases). CDR1 and CDR2 (germline): SGHRS, YFSETQ. This CDR3 region has 16 residues. V lost 3 bases and J 0 bases, leaving 15 bases between the germline ends. This CDR3 is CASSSDTSNLNTEAFF. The CDR3 DNA follows: TGCGCCAGCAGCTCGGACACCTCGAACCTGAACACTGAAGCTTTCTTT.

The gene calls are TRBV27 and TRBJ2-1; 8 bases are a match to TRBD1. The germline gives CDR1 MNHEY, CDR2 SMNVEV (reference sequence). The CDR3 is 18 residues long. The V gene end was trimmed by 1 base and the J gene end by 5 bases; junction bases not matched to a gene: 13. CDR3 region: CASSLLSPDRGPHNEQFF. The CDR3 DNA reads as TGTGCCAGCAGTTTATTGTCTCCAGACAGGGGACCTCACAATGAGCAGTTCTTC.

The J gene is TRBJ2-5, the V gene TRBV5-6, with 8 bases fitting TRBD2. CDR3 length equals 14 residues. CDR1 SGHDT and CDR2 YYEEEE come from the germline V gene. V lost 2 bases, J lost 5 bases, and 5 bases stayed unmatched. CDR3 residues: CASSFGRAGETQYF. The CDR3 bases are TGTGCCAGCAGCTTCGGGAGGGCGGGCGAGACCCAGTACTTC.

The chain carries TRBV14 and TRBJ2-6, with D possibly matching TRBD1 (5 bases). The CDR3 length is 13 residues. The germline CDR1 and CDR2 sequences are SGHDN and FVKESK. V lost 4 bases to trimming and J lost 9 bases, with 10 bases between them. In nucleotides, the CDR3 is TGTGCCAGCAGCCTGACAGCATTCAACGTCCTGACTTTC. This translates into CASSLTAFNVLTF.

The chain recombines TRBV19 with TRBJ2-6; tentative D call: TRBD2 (5 bases). The CDR3 runs 20 residues. The V and J ends lost 9 bases and 0 bases respectively, with 27 bases between them. Germline-derived CDR1 and CDR2 are LNHDA and SQIVND (reference sequence). CDR3 protein: CASTRGGPQTVSSGANVLTF. The CDR3 nucleotides read TGTGCCAGCACGAGAGGCGGGCCGCAGACGGTGAGCTCTGGGGCCAACGTCCTGACTTTC.

The CDR3 protein is CASSQETGGYGYTF. The CDR3 region has the DNA TGTGCCAGCAGCCAAGAGACAGGGGGTTATGGCTACACCTTC. V gene TRBV4-2 combines with J gene TRBJ1-2; 9 bases agree with TRBD1. Losses at the gene ends were 0 bases for V and 5 bases for J; bases not matched to a gene: 1. Germline V gene data show CDR1 as LGHNA and CDR2 as YNFKEQ. The CDR3 spans 14 residues.

The chain employs TRBV2 and TRBJ2-7; D unresolved. This CDR3 is built from 16 residues. The ends were cut back, 2 bases at V and 4 bases at J, with 18 bases in the middle. Germline V gene sequence: CDR1 SNHLY, CDR2 FYNNEI. The CDR3 coding sequence is TGTGCCAGCAGTGAAAACTCCCTCGGGTCCGTTTACGAGCAGTACTTC. It encodes CASSENSLGSVYEQYF.

The chain employs TRBV7-9 and TRBJ2-4, with D possibly being TRBD2 (6 bases). Per the germline V gene, CDR1 is SEHNR and CDR2 is FQNEAQ (reference sequence). This CDR3 comprises 16 residues. The V gene lost 5 bases and the J gene lost 0 bases, with 14 bases spanning the gap. CDR3 loop: CASSQPEGVAKNIQYF. The CDR3 bases are TGTGCCAGCAGCCAGCCGGAGGGAGTAGCCAAAAACATTCAGTACTTC.

The chain employs TRBV14 and TRBJ1-1; possibly TRBD1 for D (5 bases). Trimming stripped 4 bases from V and 4 bases from J, with 22 bases between. The CDR3 loop spans 17 amino acids. CDR1 is SGHDN, CDR2 FVKESK, per germline. CDR3 residues: CASSRGGGRPLGTEAFF. In DNA form, the CDR3 reads TGTGCCAGCAGCCGAGGCGGGGGGAGGCCTTTGGGCACTGAAGCTTTCTTT.

This rearrangement joins TRBV29-1 to TRBJ2-5, with 8 bases aligning to TRBD1. The CDR3 has 13 residues. CDR1 is SQVTM, CDR2 ANQGSEA, per germline. V trimming: 4 bases; J trimming: 7 bases; junction bases outside the gene matches: 8. The CDR3 loop reads CSVVDRGYVTQYF. The CDR3, as DNA: TGCAGCGTTGTTGACAGGGGATATGTGACCCAGTACTTC.

V is TRBV5-6 and J is TRBJ1-4; 9 bases are a match to TRBD1. This CDR3 spans 15 amino acids. After removal of 1 base from V and 7 bases from J, the junction contained 5 bases not matched to a gene. Germline CDR1 is SGHDT and CDR2 is YYEEEE. The CDR3 is CASSLRPGQGEKLFF. The CDR3 DNA reads TGTGCCAGCAGCTTGAGGCCGGGACAGGGTGAAAAACTGTTTTTT.

The chain has TRBV19 and TRBJ1-4; a weak D match, TRBD1 (5 bases). The CDR3 totals 16 residues. V lost 6 bases to trimming and J lost 3 bases, with 17 bases between them. Germline-derived CDR1 and CDR2 are LNHDA and SQIVND (reference sequence). CDR3 bases: TGTGCCAGTAGCCCGATGATCAGGGCGTCTAATGAAAAACTGTTTTTT. Translation: CASSPMIRASNEKLFF.